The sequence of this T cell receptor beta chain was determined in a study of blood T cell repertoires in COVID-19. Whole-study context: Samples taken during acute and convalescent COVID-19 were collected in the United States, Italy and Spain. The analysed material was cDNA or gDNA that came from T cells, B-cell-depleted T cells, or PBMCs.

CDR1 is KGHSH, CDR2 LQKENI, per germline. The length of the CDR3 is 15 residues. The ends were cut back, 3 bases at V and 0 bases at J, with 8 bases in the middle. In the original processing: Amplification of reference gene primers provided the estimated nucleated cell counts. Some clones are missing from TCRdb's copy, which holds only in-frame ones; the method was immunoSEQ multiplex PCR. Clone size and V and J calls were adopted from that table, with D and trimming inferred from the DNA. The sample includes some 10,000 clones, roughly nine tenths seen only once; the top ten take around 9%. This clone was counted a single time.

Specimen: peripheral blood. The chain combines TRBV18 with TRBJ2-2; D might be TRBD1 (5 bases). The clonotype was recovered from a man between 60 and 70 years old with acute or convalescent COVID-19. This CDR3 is CASSPQGSNTGELFF. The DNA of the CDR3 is TGTGCCAGCTCACCCCAGGGCTCGAACACCGGGGAGCTGTTTTTT. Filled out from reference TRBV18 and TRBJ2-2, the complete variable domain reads NAGVMQNPRHLVRRRGQEARLRCSPMKGHSHVYWYRQLPEEGLKFMVYLQKENIIDESGMPKERFSAEFPKEGPSILRIQQVVRGDSAAYFCASSPQGSNTGELFFGEGSRLTVL.